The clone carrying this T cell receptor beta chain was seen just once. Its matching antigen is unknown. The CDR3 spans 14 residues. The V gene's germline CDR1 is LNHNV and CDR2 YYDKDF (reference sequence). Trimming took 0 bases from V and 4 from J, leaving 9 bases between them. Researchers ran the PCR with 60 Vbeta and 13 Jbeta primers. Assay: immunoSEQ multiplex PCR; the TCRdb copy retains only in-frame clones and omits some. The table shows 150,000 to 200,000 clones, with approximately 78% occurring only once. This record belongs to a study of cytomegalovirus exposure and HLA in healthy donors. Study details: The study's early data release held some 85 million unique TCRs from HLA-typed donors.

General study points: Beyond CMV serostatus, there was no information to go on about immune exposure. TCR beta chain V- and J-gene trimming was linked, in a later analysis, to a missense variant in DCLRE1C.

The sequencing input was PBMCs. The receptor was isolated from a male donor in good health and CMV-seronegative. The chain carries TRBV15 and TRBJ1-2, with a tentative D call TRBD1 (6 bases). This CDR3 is CATSRERTAYGYTF. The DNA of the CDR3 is TGTGCCACCAGCAGAGAACGGACAGCCTATGGCTACACCTTC. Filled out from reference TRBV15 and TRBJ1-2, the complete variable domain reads DAMVIQNPRYQVTQFGKPVTLSCSQTLNHNVMYWYQQKSSQAPKLLFHYYDKDFNNEADTPDNFQSRRPNTSFCFLDIRSPGLGDTAMYLCATSRERTAYGYTFGSGTRLTVV.